The 24 T cell receptor beta chains below were found in one sample sequenced in a study of OX40 agonist ivuxolimab in advanced cancers. Profiled with immunoSEQ multiplex PCR; TCRdb holds only in-frame clones, not every one. The sample has around 100,000 clones, roughly 90% seen once; the top ten hold 0.25% to 0.35%. The material sequenced was CD4+ or CD8+ T cells sorted from blood, taken in a trial of the OX40 agonist ivuxolimab. The receptors come from an adult with an advanced solid tumor such as melanoma, head and neck, liver or kidney cancer.

This clone was counted once. The chain uses TRBV19 and TRBJ2-5; 9 nucleotides align to TRBD1. The germline CDR1 and CDR2 sequences are LNHDA and SQIVND (reference sequence). V lost 5 bases and J lost 4; bases outside the gene matches: 8. The CDR3 is 15 amino acids. For the CDR3, the DNA is TGTGCCAGTAGTTCAGGACAGGGGTCAAGAGAGACCCAGTACTTC. Amino acid sequence: CASSSGQGSRETQYF.

The rearrangement links TRBV5-5 to TRBJ2-5, with a tentative D call TRBD2 (7 bases). Per the germline V gene, CDR1 is SGHKS and CDR2 is YYEKEE (reference sequence). The CDR3 is made up of 16 amino acids. Between the trimmed V and J ends, which lost 2 bases and 1 base, there was a span of 15 bases. The CDR3 loop is CASSFPPRGAQETQYF. Here the CDR3 DNA reads TGTGCCAGCAGCTTCCCCCCACGGGGGGCCCAAGAGACCCAGTACTTC.

This clone was seen more than once but under ten times. This rearrangement joins TRBV18 to TRBJ2-6; D is unresolved. This CDR3 region has 19 residues. V was shortened by 0 bases and J by 0 bases, with 15 bases between the two germline ends. Germline V CDR1 and CDR2: KGHSH, LQKENI. In DNA form, the CDR3 reads TGTGCCAGCTCACCACCGGGTAGTCAGGCGAGCTCTGGGGCCAACGTCCTGACTTTC. Translation: CASSPPGSQASSGANVLTF.

CDR3 in DNA: TGTGCCAGCTCGCCGGGACAGGGGTCCCACAATGAGCAGTTCTTC. Amino acid sequence: CASSPGQGSHNEQFF. The chain carries TRBV18 and TRBJ2-1; 10 positions agree with TRBD1. Germline V CDR1 and CDR2: KGHSH, LQKENI. V dropped 6 bases and J dropped 5; count of bases not matched to a gene: 7. This CDR3 has 15 residues.

The chain combines TRBV7-2 with TRBJ1-1; 7 bases are a match to TRBD1. Per the germline V gene, CDR1 is SGHTA and CDR2 is FQGNSA. The junction had 4 bases not matched to a gene; V was cut back by 1 base and J by 2 bases. The CDR3 length is 15 residues. CDR3: CASSLEGAPNTEAFF. The CDR3 region has the DNA TGTGCCAGCAGCTTAGAGGGGGCCCCAAACACTGAAGCTTTCTTT.

The chain has TRBV9 and TRBJ1-2; 8 positions match TRBD1. CDR1 is SGDLS and CDR2 is YYNGEE in the germline V gene. The CDR3 is 15 residues long. V was pared by 4 bases and J by 7 bases, with 12 bases of the junction left unmatched. For the CDR3, the DNA is TGTGCCAGCAGCTACGGACAGGGAGATTTGCGTGGCTACACCTTC. Its translation: CASSYGQGDLRGYTF.

In DNA, the CDR3 is TGTGCCAGCAGCCCCCGTGTCACAGATACGCAGTATTTT. It codes for CASSPRVTDTQYF. The chain joins TRBV7-9 to TRBJ2-3; the D is unclear. Trimming took 5 bases from V and 2 from J, leaving 8 bases between them. The germline CDR1 and CDR2 sequences are SEHNR and FQNEAQ (reference sequence). This CDR3 is 13 amino acids long.

J is TRBJ1-2 and V is TRBV7-2; D is possibly TRBD1 (6 bases). The germline CDR1 and CDR2 sequences are SGHTA and FQGNSA. The V end was cut by 3 bases, the J end by 8 bases, with 19 bases between. This CDR3 has 15 amino acids. The CDR3 DNA is TGTGCCAGCAGCTTGGGCCCCGGGGGCGTCGGGGGCTACACCTTC. Its protein product is CASSLGPGGVGGYTF.

The rearrangement links TRBV5-1 to TRBJ2-3, with D tentatively TRBD1 or TRBD2 (5 bases each). The CDR3 is made up of 13 amino acids. The germline gives CDR1 SGHRS, CDR2 YFSETQ. Trimming shortened V by 0 bases and J by 8 bases, and 10 bases separated the two germline ends. As DNA, the CDR3 is TGCGCCAGCAGCTTGGAAGGGGAGCGTACGCAGTATTTT. Protein product: CASSLEGERTQYF.

The gene calls are TRBV11-2 and TRBJ2-3; possibly TRBD1 or TRBD2 for D (5 bases each). Deletions cut 1 base from V and 8 bases from J, with 13 bases between. In germline, CDR1 is SGHAT, CDR2 FQNNGV. This CDR3 is built from 14 residues. The CDR3 bases are TGTGCCAGCAGCTTAGTCAGGGCCGCGGGTACGCAGTATTTT. Amino acids: CASSLVRAAGTQYF.

The chain links TRBV9 to TRBJ2-1; D gene ambiguous. V gave up 4 bases and J gave up 0 bases, with 8 bases separating them. Germline V gene lookup returns CDR1 SGDLS and CDR2 YYNGEE. The CDR3 length is 14 residues. The CDR3 region is CASSPLSSYNEQFF. Written as DNA, the CDR3 is TGTGCCAGCAGCCCTTTGAGCTCCTACAATGAGCAGTTCTTC.

The chain links TRBV7-3 to TRBJ2-5, with 9 bases fitting TRBD2. The germline CDR1 and CDR2 sequences are SGHTA and FQGTGA. The junction had 8 bases not matched to a gene; V was cut back by 2 bases and J by 4 bases. The CDR3 loop spans 16 amino acids. This chain's CDR3 is CASSLAGGPQGETQYF. CDR3 nucleotide sequence: TGTGCCAGCAGCTTAGCGGGAGGGCCTCAGGGAGAGACCCAGTACTTC.

The rearrangement links TRBV11-2 to TRBJ2-5, with D perhaps given as TRBD1 or TRBD2 (5 bases each). This CDR3 has 15 residues. Germline V gives CDR1 SGHAT, CDR2 FQNNGV. The ends were cut back, 1 base at V and 4 bases at J, with 13 bases in the middle. CDR3 sequence reads: CASSLALAGRETQYF. Here the CDR3 DNA reads TGTGCCAGCAGCTTAGCGTTGGCAGGGAGAGAGACCCAGTACTTC.

The rearrangement links TRBV7-9 to TRBJ2-7; D is unclear. The CDR3 is made up of 18 amino acids. CDR1 is SEHNR, CDR2 FQNEAQ, per germline (reference sequence). V was shortened by 0 bases and J by 3 bases, with 21 bases between the two germline ends. CDR3 sequence: CASSLASPGNLIVYEQYF. DNA of the CDR3: TGTGCCAGCAGCTTAGCGTCTCCAGGCAACCTAATCGTCTACGAGCAGTACTTC.

This rearrangement joins TRBV11-2 to TRBJ2-1; no clear D gene. This CDR3 comprises 14 residues. Germline lookup yields CDR1 SGHAT and CDR2 FQNNGV. V dropped 1 base and J dropped 0 bases, with 4 bases sitting between them. The CDR3 sequence: CASSLGLSYNEQFF. Here the CDR3 DNA reads TGTGCCAGCAGCTTAGGGCTCTCCTACAATGAGCAGTTCTTC.

In DNA form, the CDR3 reads TGCGCCAGCAGCTTTCGACTAGCCGGGGAGCTGTTTTTT. Protein product: CASSFRLAGELFF. The V and J genes are TRBV4-1 and TRBJ2-2, with D perhaps TRBD2 (6 bases). Between the trimmed V and J ends, which lost 5 bases and 6 bases, there was a span of 10 bases. CDR3 length equals 13 residues. Germline values: CDR1 MGHRA, CDR2 YSYEKL.

This clone was seen a single time. J is TRBJ2-2 and V is TRBV7-3; maybe TRBD2 (5 bases). CDR3 size: 15 residues. The V end was cut by 3 bases, the J end by 4 bases, with 12 bases between. Per the germline V gene, CDR1 is SGHTA and CDR2 is FQGTGA. CDR3 nucleotides: TGTGCCAGCAGCTTGTCCGGCGGGTCCACCGGGGAGCTGTTTTTT. Its translation is CASSLSGGSTGELFF.

The chain employs TRBV18 and TRBJ1-1, with 7 nucleotides matching TRBD1. Per germline, CDR1 KGHSH and CDR2 LQKENI. The length of the CDR3 is 16 residues. V was clipped by 1 base and J by 1 base; unmatched bases: 6. The DNA of the CDR3 is TGTGCCAGCTCACCACAACAGGGGCGAAAGAACACTGAAGCTTTCTTT. Amino acids: CASSPQQGRKNTEAFF.

V and J are TRBV7-2 and TRBJ1-4; possible D gene TRBD1, 5 bases. The V end lost 5 bases, the J end lost 4 bases, and 11 bases lay between the germline ends. The germline V gene encodes CDR1 SGHTA and CDR2 FQGNSA. The CDR3 has 14 amino acids. CDR3: CASSPRQNNEKLFF. In DNA, the CDR3 is TGTGCCAGCAGCCCAAGACAGAATAATGAAAAACTGTTTTTT.

This clone was seen a single time. This chain uses TRBV5-1 with TRBJ2-3, with 11 bases identical to TRBD2. Looked up from germline, CDR1 is SGHRS and CDR2 is YFSETQ. V lost 0 bases, J lost 0 bases, and 3 bases stayed unmatched. CDR3 length equals 17 residues. CDR3 protein: CASSLVRTSGSTDTQYF. The CDR3, as DNA: TGCGCCAGCAGCTTGGTACGGACTAGCGGGAGCACAGATACGCAGTATTTT. Full variable domain (outside the CDR3, taken from reference TRBV5-1 and TRBJ2-3): KAGVTQTPRYLIKTRGQQVTLSCSPISGHRSVSWYQQTPGQGLQFLFEYFSETQRNKGNFPGRFSGRQFSNSRSEMNVSTLELGDSALYLCASSLVRTSGSTDTQYFGPGTRLTVL.

V is TRBV19 and J is TRBJ1-1, with TRBD1 identical over 8 bases. The CDR3 covers 13 residues. With V trimmed by 7 bases and J by 4 bases, 5 bases remained unmatched. Germline lookup yields CDR1 LNHDA and CDR2 SQIVND (reference sequence). The CDR3 nucleotides are TGTGCCAGTACCAACAGGGGGGCCACTGAAGCTTTCTTT. Its translation: CASTNRGATEAFF.

The V and J genes are TRBV18 and TRBJ2-2; the match to TRBD2 covers 9 bases. Germline V CDR1 and CDR2: KGHSH, LQKENI. The CDR3 runs to 15 residues. J lost 4 bases, V lost 5 bases, and 5 bases had no gene match. The CDR3: CASSEKAGGTGELFF. The CDR3 DNA is TGTGCCAGCTCAGAGAAAGCGGGGGGCACCGGGGAGCTGTTTTTT.

V usage is TRBV19 and J usage is TRBJ2-6; D is uncertain. Trimming pared 6 bases from V and 0 bases from J, leaving 12 bases between. Germline-derived CDR1 and CDR2 are LNHDA and SQIVND (reference sequence). The CDR3 is 16 residues long. CDR3 coding DNA: TGTGCCAGTAGCCCTCAGGCCAGCTCTGGGGCCAACGTCCTGACTTTC. It encodes CASSPQASSGANVLTF.

The chain employs TRBV18 and TRBJ2-6, with TRBD1 matching 7 bases. The CDR3 contains 15 residues. Germline loops: CDR1 KGHSH, CDR2 LQKENI. With 5 bases clipped from V and 2 bases from J, the junction kept 3 bases outside the gene matches. CDR3 sequence (DNA): TGTGCCAGCTCATCAACAGGGGCTGGGGCCAACGTCCTGACTTTC. It codes for CASSSTGAGANVLTF.